This T cell receptor (beta chain) was found in a study of response to subunit inactivated influenza vaccine. TCRdb analysed the RT-PCR reads with MiXCR anew, one entry per CDR3 protein. The table shows just over 300,000 distinct CDR3 sequences, with 20% to 25% occurring only once. Sample: PBMCs from blood, taken less than 22 months after vaccination. The origin of this receptor is a man aged 50 to 75 who received an inactivated influenza vaccine.

CDR3 in amino acids: CASSLAGGLAGGYEQYF. The CDR3 DNA is TGTGCCAGCAGCTTAGCAGGAGGGCTAGCGGGGGGTTACGAGCAGTACTTC. This chain links TRBV7-9 with TRBJ2-7; 11 bases are a match to TRBD2. This CDR3 contains 17 residues. J was trimmed by 4 bases and V by 0 bases; bases with no gene match: 8. Germline assignment: CDR1 SEHNR and CDR2 FQNEAQ (reference sequence).